The sequence of this T cell receptor beta chain was determined in a study of blood T cell repertoires in COVID-19. This table comes from immunoSEQ multiplex PCR, and its TCRdb copy is limited to in-frame clones, with some not included. The data show approximately 93,000 clones, with roughly 78% seen just once and about 15% held by the top ten. There are 14 residues in the CDR3. Germline lookup yields CDR1 KGHSH and CDR2 LQKENI. V was clipped by 2 bases and J by 7 bases, with 9 bases between them. Sample: peripheral blood. The chain combines TRBV18 with TRBJ1-6, with D hard to call. The sequence derives from a woman of 80 years or more with acute or convalescent COVID-19. CDR3 amino acids: CASSPAGKNSPLHF. CDR3 DNA: TGTGCCAGCTCACCAGCGGGGAAAAATTCACCCCTCCACTTT. Full variable domain (outside the CDR3, taken from reference TRBV18 and TRBJ1-6): NAGVMQNPRHLVRRRGQEARLRCSPMKGHSHVYWYRQLPEEGLKFMVYLQKENIIDESGMPKERFSAEFPKEGPSILRIQQVVRGDSAAYFCASSPAGKNSPLHFGNGTRLTVT.